The T cell receptor (beta chain) under discussion was sequenced for a study of T cell repertoires in cytomegalovirus infection. The V and J ends lost 6 bases and 6 bases, in that order; junction bases with no gene match: 11. CDR1 and CDR2 from the germline V gene are SQVTM and ANQGSEA. The CDR3 is 14 residues long. TCRdb reprocessed the reads with MiXCR, giving one entry per CDR3 protein. This table holds under 300,000 distinct CDR3 sequences, around 12% found once. V and J are TRBV29-1 and TRBJ1-2, with 9 bases fitting TRBD1. The receptor's source is a human donor in good health (CMV status not recorded). Some clones in this sample may be carry-over from other donors' samples. The material sequenced was PBMCs. The DNA of the CDR3 is TGCAGCGTCCGAGCGACAGGGGGAGCGGATGGCTACACCTTC. This codes for CSVRATGGADGYTF. Full variable domain (rest looked up from reference TRBV29-1 and TRBJ1-2): SAVISQKPSRDICQRGTSLTIQCQVDSQVTMMFWYRQQPGQSLTLIATANQGSEATYESGFVIDKFPISRPNLTFSTLTVSNMSPEDSSIYLCSVRATGGADGYTFGSGTRLTVV.